These 29 T cell receptor beta chains came from one sample sequenced in a study of PD-1 blockade in classical Hodgkin lymphoma. Relapse after autologous stem cell transplantation occurred in every patient, and brentuximab vedotin exposure varied. TCRdb's table, derived via immunoSEQ multiplex PCR, lists solely in-frame clones and lacks some. The table shows 20,000 to 30,000 clones, with roughly four fifths occurring only once. Sequenced here: peripheral blood mononuclear cells (PBMCs), sampled before the second cycle of nivolumab. These receptors were taken from a human donor with classical Hodgkin lymphoma.

This clone has a handful of counts. V gene TRBV2 combines with J gene TRBJ2-1; D unresolved. The CDR3 is 15 amino acids. Trimming cost V 5 bases and J 0 bases, with 11 bases left between them. Looked up from germline, CDR1 is SNHLY and CDR2 is FYNNEI. The CDR3 protein is CASSTPGSSYNEQFF. CDR3 in DNA: TGTGCCAGCAGTACACCAGGTAGCTCCTACAATGAGCAGTTCTTC.

Only a few counts were recorded for this clone. The gene calls are TRBV6-5 and TRBJ2-7; tentatively, D is TRBD1 or TRBD2 (5 bases each). This CDR3 is built from 14 residues. Trimming took off 2 bases at V and 3 bases at J, with 11 bases between the two ends. Germline CDR1 reads MNHEY; CDR2 reads SVGAGI. The CDR3 sequence is CASSYRDGNYEQYF. The CDR3, as DNA: TGTGCCAGCAGTTACAGGGACGGGAACTACGAGCAGTACTTC.

The chain employs TRBV19 and TRBJ2-7; tentative D call: TRBD1 (7 bases). The germline V gene encodes CDR1 LNHDA and CDR2 SQIVND (reference sequence). Trimming removed 4 bases from V and 5 bases from J, with 21 bases in between. CDR3 length equals 16 residues. CDR3 nucleotides: TGTGCCAGTAGTACCCTTGGCGGAGGGACAGACAACGAGCAGTACTTC. This codes for CASSTLGGGTDNEQYF.

This clone was seen only once. The chain couples TRBV5-1 to TRBJ1-2, with D unresolved. The CDR3 length is 14 residues. The germline gives CDR1 SGHRS, CDR2 YFSETQ. V dropped 3 bases and J dropped 4 bases, with 13 bases sitting between them. The CDR3 sequence: CASSSDGNPYGYTF. The CDR3 DNA sequence: TGCGCCAGCAGCTCCGACGGGAACCCCTATGGCTACACCTTC.

The chain links TRBV6-6 to TRBJ1-5; D call uncertain. Per germline, CDR1 MNHNY and CDR2 SVGAGI (reference sequence). The length of the CDR3 is 14 residues. Trimming cost V 3 bases and J 3 bases, with 9 bases left between them. The chain's CDR3 is CASSYAQDNQPQHF. The CDR3 DNA reads as TGTGCCAGCAGTTATGCGCAGGACAATCAGCCCCAGCATTTT.

The chain has TRBV7-2 and TRBJ1-1; D gene unclear. Per the germline V gene, CDR1 is SGHTA and CDR2 is FQGNSA. This CDR3 region has 13 residues. V lost 5 bases and J 2 bases, leaving 9 bases between the germline ends. CDR3 in DNA: TGTGCCAGCAGCCAAGGTCCAAACACTGAAGCTTTCTTT. Amino acids: CASSQGPNTEAFF.

This clone was counted only a few times. One end of the junction is discordant with germline, which a read error may explain. The genes are TRBV6-1 and TRBJ1-1, with D perhaps matching TRBD1 (5 bases). This CDR3 region has 12 residues. Germline V CDR1 and CDR2: MNHNS, SASEGT. The chain's CDR3 is CASREGAGEAFF. The CDR3 DNA reads as TGTGCCAGCAGGGAAGGGGCGGGGGAAGCTTTCTTT.

This chain connects TRBV28 to TRBJ1-2; 9 nucleotides agree with TRBD1. The CDR3 runs 15 residues. Germline V gene sequence: CDR1 MDHEN, CDR2 SYDVKM. J was trimmed by 4 bases and V by 2 bases; bases with no gene match: 5. In DNA form, the CDR3 reads TGTGCCAGCAGTTTAGGGGGACAGGGTTTCTATGGCTACACCTTC. Translation gives CASSLGGQGFYGYTF.

This chain joins TRBV29-1 and TRBJ2-2, with 10 bases identical to TRBD2. The CDR3 is 16 residues long. V lost 6 bases to trimming and J lost 6 bases; unmatched junction nucleotides: 13. Germline CDR1 and CDR2: SQVTM and ANQGSEA. The CDR3 nucleotides are TGCAGCGTCCAAGGAGGGCTAGCGGGGGTGTCCGGGGAGCTGTTTTTT. Protein: CSVQGGLAGVSGELFF.

This chain uses TRBV28 with TRBJ2-7, with no clear D. The CDR3 consists of 12 residues. CDR1 is MDHEN, CDR2 SYDVKM, per germline. Trimming stripped 5 bases from V and 4 bases from J, with 9 bases between. The CDR3 DNA reads TGTGCCAGCAGTCCCCCTATATACGAGCAGTACTTC. The encoded protein is CASSPPIYEQYF.

The CDR3 nucleotides read TGTGCCAGCAAAATCAACATGAACACTGAAGCTTTCTTT. This translates into CASKINMNTEAFF. J is TRBJ1-1 and V is TRBV6-5, with no clear D. The V gene's germline CDR1 is MNHEY and CDR2 SVGAGI. The CDR3 is 13 residues long. Between the trimmed V and J ends, which lost 7 bases and 0 bases, there was a span of 9 bases.

The chain carries TRBV9 and TRBJ2-3; 8 bases fit TRBD2. The CDR3 sequence is 15 residues long. Germline V gene lookup returns CDR1 SGDLS and CDR2 YYNGEE. V dropped 4 bases and J dropped 2; count of bases not matched to a gene: 6. The CDR3 sequence: CASSPWTSLTDTQYF. The CDR3 coding sequence is TGTGCCAGCAGCCCTTGGACTAGCCTCACAGATACGCAGTATTTT.

CDR3 residues: CASSRGQGSGAETQYF. The CDR3 DNA is TGTGCCAGCAGCCGAGGTCAAGGTAGCGGGGCTGAGACCCAGTACTTC. This rearrangement joins TRBV7-2 to TRBJ2-5; TRBD2 aligns across 8 bases. The germline CDR1 and CDR2 sequences are SGHTA and FQGNSA. Trimming cost V 5 bases and J 5 bases; bases outside gene matches: 13. This CDR3 is 16 amino acids long.

The V gene is TRBV28, the J gene TRBJ2-3; perhaps TRBD1 as D (6 bases). The V gene lost 2 bases and the J gene lost 5 bases, with 14 bases spanning the gap. This CDR3 comprises 15 residues. CDR1 is MDHEN and CDR2 is SYDVKM in the germline V gene. CDR3 sequence (DNA): TGTGCCAGCAGTTTAATGTGGGACACGGAAGATACGCAGTATTTT. Its translation: CASSLMWDTEDTQYF.

The chain joins TRBV5-6 to TRBJ1-1; D unresolved. V lost 2 bases and J lost 5, with 13 bases in between. Germline lookup yields CDR1 SGHDT and CDR2 YYEEEE. The length of the CDR3 is 14 residues. The CDR3, as DNA: TGTGCCAGCAGCTTTAGGGTGACGCAGACTGAAGCTTTCTTT. Its translation: CASSFRVTQTEAFF.

J is TRBJ2-5 and V is TRBV11-3; D gene ambiguous. From germline, CDR1 is SGHNT and CDR2 YENEEA. The CDR3 contains 14 residues. Trimming stripped 5 bases from V and 4 bases from J, with 14 bases between. The CDR3 spells CASSHRGLRETQYF. The CDR3 coding sequence is TGTGCCAGCAGCCACCGAGGTCTGCGAGAGACCCAGTACTTC.

The chain couples TRBV27 to TRBJ2-1; TRBD2 agrees at 8 bases. The germline V gene has CDR1 MNHEY and CDR2 SMNVEV (reference sequence). There are 16 residues in the CDR3. V shed 4 bases and J 0 bases; nucleotides not matched to a gene: 5. The CDR3 here is CASSSRLASSYNEQFF. The CDR3 nucleotides are TGTGCCAGCAGTTCCAGACTAGCGAGCTCCTACAATGAGCAGTTCTTC.

The chain employs TRBV10-3 and TRBJ1-1; 10 positions match TRBD1. Per the germline V gene, CDR1 is ENHRY and CDR2 is SYGVKD. This CDR3 comprises 17 residues. V dropped 5 bases and J dropped 0; count of bases not matched to a gene: 9. CDR3 in amino acids: CAISPLDRGTLNTEAFF. The CDR3 nucleotides are TGTGCCATCAGTCCTTTGGACAGGGGGACCCTGAACACTGAAGCTTTCTTT.

The V gene is TRBV7-6, the J gene TRBJ2-7, with TRBD2 identical over 13 bases. The germline gives CDR1 SGHVS, CDR2 FNYEAQ. CDR3 size: 15 residues. Trimming at V came to 4 bases and at J to 4 bases, leaving 4 bases not matched to a gene. For the CDR3, the DNA is TGTGCCAGCAGCTCGGGGACTAGCGGGGTTTACGAGCAGTACTTC. It encodes CASSSGTSGVYEQYF.

This chain links TRBV7-9 with TRBJ1-1, with no clear D. The ends were cut back, 5 bases at V and 4 bases at J, with 17 bases in the middle. The germline V gene encodes CDR1 SEHNR and CDR2 FQNEAQ (reference sequence). CDR3 length: 15 residues. Here the CDR3 DNA reads TGTGCCAGCAGCAGACCTTACAGCGGAGTCACTGAAGCTTTCTTT. Protein: CASSRPYSGVTEAFF.

The V gene is TRBV5-1, the J gene TRBJ2-1; TRBD2 agrees at 11 bases. Germline V gene sequence: CDR1 SGHRS, CDR2 YFSETQ. This CDR3 is built from 16 residues. J gave up 8 bases and V 3 bases, and 10 bases lay outside the gene matches. Here the CDR3 DNA reads TGCGCCAGCAGCTCCCTTTTAGCGGGGGGGCCTGATGAGCAGTTCTTC. This encodes CASSSLLAGGPDEQFF. The entire variable domain, with the rest obtained from reference TRBV5-1 and TRBJ2-1, is as follows: KAGVTQTPRYLIKTRGQQVTLSCSPISGHRSVSWYQQTPGQGLQFLFEYFSETQRNKGNFPGRFSGRQFSNSRSEMNVSTLELGDSALYLCASSSLLAGGPDEQFFGPGTRLTVL.

V gene TRBV7-2 combines with J gene TRBJ2-7; D is possibly TRBD2 (5 bases). V lost 5 bases and J lost 1, with 21 bases in between. Germline CDR1 is SGHTA and CDR2 is FQGNSA. The CDR3 has 17 residues. The CDR3 sequence: CASSPRGGLGNSYEQYF. DNA for the CDR3: TGTGCCAGCAGCCCGAGAGGAGGACTGGGGAATTCCTACGAGCAGTACTTC. Full variable domain (remainder filled in from reference TRBV7-2 and TRBJ2-7): GAGVSQSPSNKVTEKGKDVELRCDPISGHTALYWYRQSLGQGLEFLIYFQGNSAPDKSGLPSDRFSAERTGGSVSTLTIQRTQQEDSAVYLCASSPRGGLGNSYEQYFGPGTRLTVT.

The chain uses TRBV5-8 and TRBJ1-2; no reliable D call. This CDR3 is built from 16 residues. Germline V gives CDR1 SGHTS, CDR2 YDEGEE. V was shortened by 4 bases and J by 3 bases, with 19 bases between the two germline ends. The CDR3, as DNA: TGTGCCAGCAGCCGAACTACCGGGTCGTATTACTATGGCTACACCTTC. Its protein product is CASSRTTGSYYYGYTF.

The chain employs TRBV7-2 and TRBJ2-1, with 7 bases lining up with TRBD2. CDR3 length: 16 amino acids. V lost 3 bases, J lost 4 bases, and 9 bases stayed unmatched. From germline, CDR1 is SGHTA and CDR2 FQGNSA. Here the CDR3 DNA reads TGTGCCAGCAGCTTCAGCGTAGCGGGTGCTTACAATGAGCAGTTCTTC. This gives the protein CASSFSVAGAYNEQFF.

The rearrangement joins TRBV18 to TRBJ2-7; D not resolved. CDR1 is KGHSH, CDR2 LQKENI, per germline. Trimming removed 0 bases from V and 4 bases from J, with 10 bases in between. The CDR3 length is 14 residues. The CDR3 spells CASSPPSPDYEQYF. Written as DNA, the CDR3 is TGTGCCAGCTCACCACCGTCCCCGGATTACGAGCAGTACTTC.

This sequence joins TRBV28 and TRBJ2-7; the D is unclear. The CDR3 loop spans 13 amino acids. Trimming stripped 5 bases from V and 6 bases from J, with 14 bases between. Germline-derived CDR1 and CDR2 are MDHEN and SYDVKM. Here the CDR3 DNA reads TGTGCCAGCAGTCCTCTAGGCTCGACCGAGCAGTACTTC. It is translated as CASSPLGSTEQYF.

The chain links TRBV19 to TRBJ2-3; D gene unclear. The CDR3 is made up of 13 amino acids. Germline V gene lookup returns CDR1 LNHDA and CDR2 SQIVND (reference sequence). Trimming left V 3 bases short and J 1 base short, with 5 bases between. The CDR3 reads CASSMWGTDTQYF. The CDR3 nucleotides are TGTGCCAGTAGTATGTGGGGCACAGATACGCAGTATTTT. The full variable domain, in which reference TRBV19 and TRBJ2-3 provide the parts outside the CDR3, is DGGITQSPKYLFRKEGQNVTLSCEQNLNHDAMYWYRQDPGQGLRLIYYSQIVNDFQKGDIAEGYSVSREKKESFPLTVTSAQKNPTAFYLCASSMWGTDTQYFGPGTRLTVL.

This chain links TRBV2 with TRBJ1-1, with 8 bases identical to TRBD1. Germline loops: CDR1 SNHLY, CDR2 FYNNEI. The CDR3 extends over 12 amino acids. V was pared by 3 bases and J by 8 bases, with 2 bases of the junction left unmatched. The CDR3 DNA reads TGTGCCAGCAGTGACCGGGACAGGGAAGCTTTCTTT. It codes for CASSDRDREAFF.

This clone came up a few times. The J gene is TRBJ1-6, the V gene TRBV9; the D is unclear. The V and J ends lost 3 bases and 8 bases respectively, with 12 bases between them. The CDR3 extends over 14 amino acids. Germline loops: CDR1 SGDLS, CDR2 YYNGEE. The CDR3 reads CASSARDLDSPLHF. CDR3 coding DNA: TGTGCCAGCAGCGCCCGAGACTTGGATTCACCCCTCCACTTT.